The 20 T cell receptor beta chains below come from one sample, sequenced in a study of blood T cell repertoires in COVID-19. Sequencing used immunoSEQ multiplex PCR; TCRdb keeps in-frame clones, though not all of them. Of roughly 400,000 clones in the sample, about 92% are singletons; the top ten hold about 0.6%. The sample consisted of PBMCs or T cells enriched from blood (not recorded which). The receptors were sampled from a man aged 18 to 30 who had recovered from COVID-19.

The CDR3 DNA sequence: TGTGCCAGCAGCAGAGTAAATAATGAGCAGTTCTTC. This gives the protein CASSRVNNEQFF. V gene TRBV5-4 combines with J gene TRBJ2-1; D not resolved. Looked up from germline, CDR1 is SGHNT and CDR2 is YYREEE (reference sequence). The CDR3 is made up of 12 amino acids. The V end lost 4 bases, the J end lost 7 bases, and 9 bases lay between the germline ends.

The rearrangement links TRBV7-8 to TRBJ1-5; D perhaps matches TRBD1 (5 bases). Germline V gives CDR1 SGHVS, CDR2 FQNEAQ. V was pared by 7 bases and J by 6 bases, with 16 bases between. The CDR3 spans 14 residues. The CDR3 nucleotides are TGTGCCAGCAAGGCGGGAGGGGCCTCTCAGCCCCAGCATTTT. Protein: CASKAGGASQPQHF.

The rearrangement joins TRBV2 to TRBJ1-1; D might be TRBD1 (5 bases). The CDR3 length is 13 residues. The ends were cut back, 3 bases at V and 2 bases at J, with 7 bases in the middle. The germline gives CDR1 SNHLY, CDR2 FYNNEI. As DNA, the CDR3 is TGTGCCAGCAGTGACAGGGCCAACACTGAAGCTTTCTTT. As protein: CASSDRANTEAFF.

The chain has TRBV10-1 and TRBJ2-1, with D uncertain. The CDR3 is made up of 15 amino acids. The germline V gene encodes CDR1 WNHNN and CDR2 SYGVQD (reference sequence). The V gene lost 3 bases and the J gene lost 5 bases, with 14 bases spanning the gap. Written as DNA, the CDR3 is TGCGCCAGCAGTGAATACTCAAACGGTAACAATGAGCAGTTCTTC. Amino acids: CASSEYSNGNNEQFF.

CDR3 region: CASSLGLAGGPYEQYF. The CDR3 DNA is TGTGCCAGCAGCTTGGGACTAGCGGGAGGGCCATACGAGCAGTACTTC. The V call is TRBV7-8, the J call TRBJ2-7, with 16 bases aligning to TRBD2. This CDR3 is 16 amino acids long. The V gene end was trimmed by 3 bases and the J gene end by 4 bases; junction bases not matched to a gene: 3. The V gene's germline CDR1 is SGHVS and CDR2 FQNEAQ.

The rearrangement uses TRBV4-2 and TRBJ2-5; 7 nucleotides line up with TRBD1. Germline V gene lookup returns CDR1 LGHNA and CDR2 YNFKEQ. The CDR3 length is 14 residues. Trimming removed 4 bases from V and 1 base from J; junction bases left unmatched: 3. DNA of the CDR3: TGTGCCAGCAGCCCGAGACAGGGCCAAGAGACCCAGTACTTC. This translates into CASSPRQGQETQYF.

This sequence joins TRBV19 and TRBJ2-2; D remains ambiguous. The CDR3 totals 13 residues. Per germline, CDR1 LNHDA and CDR2 SQIVND (reference sequence). With 5 bases removed from V and 7 bases from J, the gap between germline ends came to 11 bases. This chain's CDR3 is CASSSAILGELFF. In nucleotides, the CDR3 is TGTGCCAGTAGTTCTGCTATTCTCGGGGAGCTGTTTTTT.

This sequence joins TRBV7-3 and TRBJ1-5, with 7 bases aligning to TRBD1. The CDR3 contains 13 residues. Germline CDR1 SGHTA, CDR2 FQGTGA. Germline trimming cut 3 bases from V and 5 bases from J; bases unmatched to any gene: 1. CDR3 DNA sequence: TGTGCCAGCAGCTTCGACAGGGATCAGCCCCAGCATTTT. It yields the protein CASSFDRDQPQHF.

The genes are TRBV30 and TRBJ2-3; D unclear. Trimming stripped 3 bases from V and 1 base from J, with 11 bases between. The CDR3 has 14 amino acids. Germline assignment: CDR1 GTSNPN and CDR2 SVGIG (reference sequence). The CDR3 sequence: CAWSAYERTDTQYF. The CDR3 DNA reads as TGTGCCTGGAGCGCCTATGAACGCACAGATACGCAGTATTTT.

V is TRBV7-9 and J is TRBJ1-1, with 9 bases fitting TRBD1. Germline CDR1 SEHNR, CDR2 FQNEAQ (reference sequence). V lost 5 bases to trimming and J lost 2 bases; unmatched junction nucleotides: 3. The CDR3 loop spans 14 amino acids. CDR3 in DNA: TGTGCCAGCAGCCTACAGGGGGCAAACACTGAAGCTTTCTTT. It yields the protein CASSLQGANTEAFF.

This CDR3 is CASSSTIQETQYF. The CDR3 DNA sequence: TGTGCCAGCAGTTCGACTATCCAAGAGACCCAGTACTTC. V gene TRBV27 combines with J gene TRBJ2-5; D is perhaps TRBD2 (5 bases). The CDR3 is 13 residues long. V lost 4 bases and J 1 base, leaving 7 bases between the germline ends. Germline V gene lookup returns CDR1 MNHEY and CDR2 SMNVEV (reference sequence).

V and J are TRBV4-1 and TRBJ1-4; D is ambiguous. V lost 0 bases to trimming and J lost 12 bases, with 17 bases between them. The CDR3 spans 15 residues. Germline V lookup: CDR1 MGHRA, CDR2 YSYEKL. CDR3 in DNA: TGCGCCAGCAGCCAAGACGCGGAATCCCCCACGGAACTGTTTTTT. It is translated as CASSQDAESPTELFF.

The chain uses TRBV2 and TRBJ1-1; 10 bases align to TRBD1. This CDR3 has 15 residues. The germline gives CDR1 SNHLY, CDR2 FYNNEI. The trim removed 5 bases at V and 0 bases at J, leaving 3 bases unmatched. The CDR3: CASSRQGAMNTEAFF. CDR3 bases: TGTGCCAGCAGTAGACAGGGGGCCATGAACACTGAAGCTTTCTTT.

This sequence joins TRBV5-1 and TRBJ2-3, with TRBD1 identical over 8 bases. The CDR3 totals 15 residues. The J segment lost 4 bases and the V segment lost 3 bases, leaving 7 bases of the junction unmatched. Per the germline V gene, CDR1 is SGHRS and CDR2 is YFSETQ. DNA of the CDR3: TGCGCCAGCAGCTGGTCGGCGGGACAGGCAGATACGCAGTATTTT. It is translated as CASSWSAGQADTQYF.

This chain joins TRBV25-1 and TRBJ2-4, with D perhaps TRBD2 (5 bases). V was shortened by 6 bases and J by 3 bases, with 12 bases between the two germline ends. The CDR3 runs 14 residues. Germline V gene lookup returns CDR1 MGHDK and CDR2 SYGVNS. CDR3 protein: CASSPVGSKNIQYF. The CDR3 bases are TGTGCCAGCAGCCCCGTGGGGAGCAAAAACATTCAGTACTTC.

V gene TRBV6-5 combines with J gene TRBJ1-1; a possible D gene is TRBD1 (5 bases). The germline V gene encodes CDR1 MNHEY and CDR2 SVGAGI. This CDR3 has 12 amino acids. Trimming removed 7 bases at V and 5 bases at J, with 11 bases between. The CDR3 bases are TGTGCCAGCACCCGGGGGGGGACTGAAGCTTTCTTT. As protein: CASTRGGTEAFF.

The rearrangement joins TRBV9 to TRBJ2-3; D possibly corresponds to TRBD1 (6 bases). V was cut by 4 bases and J by 0 bases, with 12 bases left in between. The V gene's germline CDR1 is SGDLS and CDR2 YYNGEE. The CDR3 has 15 residues. DNA for the CDR3: TGTGCCAGCAGCACTCCACAGGGTAGCACAGATACGCAGTATTTT. This translates into CASSTPQGSTDTQYF.

This sequence joins TRBV3-1 (or the pseudogene TRBV3-2) and TRBJ1-3; D unresolved. CDR3 length: 17 residues. Trimming shortened V by 8 bases and J by 0 bases, and 20 bases separated the two germline ends. Germline CDR1 is LGHDT and CDR2 is YNNKEL (reference sequence). The CDR3 region has the DNA TGTGCCAGCGGCAAAAGAGGGCAGATCATCTCTGGAAACACCATATATTTT. It is translated as CASGKRGQIISGNTIYF.

CDR3 sequence reads: CASRGLAGTDTQYF. For the CDR3, the DNA is TGCGCCAGCAGGGGACTAGCGGGCACAGATACGCAGTATTTT. The V call is TRBV5-1, the J call TRBJ2-3, with TRBD2 identical over 11 bases. V shed 5 bases, J shed 1 base, and the junction held 0 bases outside the gene matches. The CDR3 sequence is 14 residues long. Germline CDR1 SGHRS, CDR2 YFSETQ.

This clone was found a few times. J is TRBJ1-2 and V is TRBV4-1; TRBD1 might be the D (5 bases). Germline assignment: CDR1 MGHRA and CDR2 YSYEKL. CDR3 length: 15 residues. Trimming left V 5 bases short and J 4 bases short, with 17 bases between. CDR3 in amino acids: CASSSQGQPGYGYTF. The CDR3 DNA reads as TGCGCCAGCAGCTCCCAGGGCCAGCCGGGCTATGGCTACACCTTC.